The 27 T cell receptor beta chains presented below share a single source sample, sequenced in a study of T-cell memory formation after mild COVID-19. Each CDR3 protein gets one entry after TCRdb re-called the 5' RACE reads with MiXCR. The sample lists over 300,000 distinct CDR3 sequences, about 20% occurring once. Sequencing was done on a sample of PBMCs or a T cell subset sorted from them (not recorded which). These receptors originate from a man aged 18 to 29 who had mild COVID-19 (a few samples of this study predate the infection). Cell type and time point are not known.

This clonotype was observed a handful of times. The chain couples TRBV6-2 or TRBV6-3 to TRBJ2-3; tentatively, D is TRBD2 (6 bases). The V gene's germline CDR1 is MNHEY and CDR2 SVGEGT. The CDR3 covers 13 residues. Trimming shortened V by 8 bases and J by 6 bases, and 15 bases separated the two germline ends. The DNA of the CDR3 is TGTGCCAGCGGAGGGTTCCTCCTGGATACGCAGTATTTT. It codes for CASGGFLLDTQYF.

In this sample, this clonotype turned up a few times. The chain employs TRBV3-1 and TRBJ2-5; 7 positions agree with TRBD1. The CDR3 runs 15 residues. Germline loops: CDR1 LGHDT, CDR2 YNNKEL (reference sequence). V was clipped by 5 bases and J by 0 bases; unmatched bases: 6. CDR3 sequence: CASSNPGTDQETQYF. The CDR3 DNA is TGTGCCAGCAGCAACCCCGGGACAGACCAAGAGACCCAGTACTTC.

The chain uses TRBV3-1 and TRBJ2-4, with 9 bases matching TRBD1. V lost 3 bases and J lost 2; bases outside the gene matches: 11. CDR1 and CDR2 from the germline V gene are LGHDT and YNNKEL (reference sequence). The CDR3 sequence is 18 residues long. The CDR3 nucleotides read TGTGCCAGCAGCCAGGCCACAGGGGGCGCCGGAACCAAAAACATTCAGTACTTC. Encoded protein: CASSQATGGAGTKNIQYF.

This clonotype was recorded a few times. V gene TRBV5-1 combines with J gene TRBJ2-7; maybe TRBD1 (5 bases). The V gene's germline CDR1 is SGHRS and CDR2 YFSETQ. Trimming shortened V by 0 bases and J by 0 bases, and 10 bases separated the two germline ends. CDR3 length: 15 amino acids. The CDR3 DNA is TGCGCCAGCAGCTTGGATCCAGGGCTCTCCTACGAGCAGTACTTC. Its protein is CASSLDPGLSYEQYF.

This clonotype was counted a few times. The chain carries TRBV29-1 and TRBJ1-1; D possibly corresponds to TRBD1 (5 bases). With 7 bases removed from V and 0 bases from J, the gap between germline ends came to 12 bases. Germline CDR1 reads SQVTM; CDR2 reads ANQGSEA. This CDR3 spans 13 amino acids. CDR3 DNA: TGCAGCGCTCTAACAGGATTGAACACTGAAGCTTTCTTT. Translated, it gives CSALTGLNTEAFF.

This clonotype turned up a few times. The chain recombines TRBV27 with TRBJ1-1, with D tentatively TRBD1 (5 bases). V was shortened by 3 bases and J by 0 bases, with 8 bases between the two germline ends. Germline V CDR1 and CDR2: MNHEY, SMNVEV (reference sequence). This CDR3 is 14 amino acids long. The CDR3 reads CASSLGELNTEAFF. CDR3 nucleotides: TGTGCCAGCAGTTTGGGGGAACTGAACACTGAAGCTTTCTTT.

CDR3 protein: CASSQDRGPYGYTF. The CDR3 DNA sequence: TGCGCCAGCAGCCAAGATCGGGGGCCTTATGGCTACACCTTC. The rearrangement links TRBV4-1 to TRBJ1-2; perhaps TRBD1 as D (6 bases). The germline gives CDR1 MGHRA, CDR2 YSYEKL. V was trimmed by 0 bases and J by 5 bases, leaving 10 bases between them. The CDR3 spans 14 residues.

This clonotype was counted a single time. The chain employs TRBV7-2 and TRBJ1-5, with a tentative D call TRBD1 (6 bases). V lost 3 bases and J 3 bases, leaving 12 bases between the germline ends. The germline V gene has CDR1 SGHTA and CDR2 FQGNSA. The CDR3 consists of 15 residues. DNA for the CDR3: TGTGCCAGCAGCTTGGCGACAGGCTTCAATCAGCCCCAGCATTTT. Its translation is CASSLATGFNQPQHF. Combining the CDR3 with reference TRBV7-2 and TRBJ1-5 gives the whole variable domain GAGVSQSPSNKVTEKGKDVELRCDPISGHTALYWYRQSLGQGLEFLIYFQGNSAPDKSGLPSDRFSAERTGGSVSTLTIQRTQQEDSAVYLCASSLATGFNQPQHFGDGTRLSIL.

V and J are TRBV6-5 and TRBJ1-2, with TRBD1 identical over 7 bases. J lost 2 bases, V lost 2 bases, and 5 bases had no gene match. This CDR3 comprises 15 residues. The germline gives CDR1 MNHEY, CDR2 SVGAGI. CDR3 region: CASSYEGAPNYGYTF. The CDR3 bases are TGTGCCAGCAGTTACGAGGGGGCCCCGAACTATGGCTACACCTTC.

The genes are TRBV29-1 and TRBJ2-3; 7 nucleotides match TRBD2. Germline V CDR1 and CDR2: SQVTM, ANQGSEA. The CDR3 covers 13 residues. Trimming removed 3 bases from V and 3 bases from J; junction bases left unmatched: 3. CDR3 nucleotide sequence: TGCAGCGTTGAGTCCGGGGGGACAGATACGCAGTATTTT. This encodes CSVESGGTDTQYF.

This clonotype turned up a few times. The rearrangement links TRBV6-6 to TRBJ2-7, with TRBD1 matching over 10 bases. This CDR3 contains 19 residues. V lost 4 bases to trimming and J lost 4 bases; unmatched junction nucleotides: 19. The germline V gene has CDR1 MNHNY and CDR2 SVGAGI (reference sequence). The CDR3 protein is CASSSSPGTGVRGNYEQYF. CDR3 sequence (DNA): TGTGCCAGCAGTTCAAGTCCCGGGACAGGGGTTCGTGGGAATTACGAGCAGTACTTC.

Here the CDR3 DNA reads TGCAGCACCCCGGGGATTCGGTATTCAGAAGCTTTCTTT. This sequence encodes CSTPGIRYSEAFF. This chain connects TRBV29-1 to TRBJ1-1; no definite D call. CDR3 length: 13 amino acids. Germline loops: CDR1 SQVTM, CDR2 ANQGSEA. Trimming removed 8 bases at V and 8 bases at J, with 21 bases between.

The rearrangement links TRBV29-1 to TRBJ2-1, with D uncertain. Germline V gene lookup returns CDR1 SQVTM and CDR2 ANQGSEA. The V and J ends lost 3 bases and 9 bases respectively, with 12 bases between them. CDR3 length equals 12 residues. The CDR3 loop is CSVEGGPGEQFF. In nucleotides, the CDR3 is TGCAGCGTTGAGGGTGGGCCGGGTGAGCAGTTCTTC.

This clonotype has only a few counts. The rearrangement joins TRBV7-2 to TRBJ2-7; 8 positions agree with TRBD1. V was clipped by 1 base and J by 4 bases; unmatched bases: 6. The CDR3 length is 15 residues. Per the germline V gene, CDR1 is SGHTA and CDR2 is FQGNSA. The DNA for the CDR3 is TGTGCCAGCAGCTTAGGAGGACAGGGCCTTTACGAGCAGTACTTC. The encoded protein is CASSLGGQGLYEQYF. The variable domain in full, completed from reference TRBV7-2 and TRBJ2-7, reads GAGVSQSPSNKVTEKGKDVELRCDPISGHTALYWYRQSLGQGLEFLIYFQGNSAPDKSGLPSDRFSAERTGGSVSTLTIQRTQQEDSAVYLCASSLGGQGLYEQYFGPGTRLTVT.

This clonotype was counted between two and nine times. This chain's CDR3 is CASSYAGTGKETQYF. The CDR3 DNA reads TGCGCCAGCAGCTATGCCGGGACAGGGAAAGAGACCCAGTACTTC. The chain couples TRBV5-1 to TRBJ2-5; 9 bases align to TRBD1. The CDR3 covers 15 residues. CDR1 is SGHRS and CDR2 is YFSETQ in the germline V gene. J was trimmed by 3 bases and V by 3 bases; bases with no gene match: 6.

The V gene is TRBV5-4, the J gene TRBJ1-3; no reliable D call. Germline V gene data show CDR1 as SGHNT and CDR2 as YYREEE (reference sequence). This CDR3 contains 15 residues. V lost 4 bases, J lost 0 bases, and 11 bases lay in between. The DNA for the CDR3 is TGTGCCAGCAGCGTTGACATGAGCTCTGGAAACACCATATATTTT. It encodes CASSVDMSSGNTIYF.

The table lists this clonotype with a count of one. The chain recombines TRBV10-1 with TRBJ2-3; either TRBD1 or TRBD2 may supply D (5 bases each). Germline V CDR1 and CDR2: WNHNN, SYGVQD (reference sequence). The length of the CDR3 is 15 residues. V lost 5 bases to trimming and J lost 0 bases, with 12 bases between them. In nucleotides, the CDR3 is TGCGCCAGCAGTTGGGGGACGGTGAGCACAGATACGCAGTATTTT. Translating it yields CASSWGTVSTDTQYF.

This chain uses TRBV28 with TRBJ2-1; possible D gene TRBD1, 6 bases. V was shortened by 5 bases and J by 6 bases, with 17 bases between the two germline ends. Germline V gene data show CDR1 as MDHEN and CDR2 as SYDVKM. This CDR3 has 15 residues. The CDR3 protein is CASSQQGPFRNEQFF. The CDR3 DNA reads TGTGCCAGCAGTCAACAGGGACCTTTCCGCAATGAGCAGTTCTTC.

The CDR3 nucleotides read TGTGCCAGCAGCTCCGGACAGGGACTGTCGAACTATGGCTACACCTTC. This gives the protein CASSSGQGLSNYGYTF. This sequence joins TRBV7-8 and TRBJ1-2; 8 positions agree with TRBD1. V trimming: 4 bases; J trimming: 2 bases; junction bases outside the gene matches: 9. Germline CDR1 is SGHVS and CDR2 is FQNEAQ. This CDR3 spans 16 amino acids.

This clonotype has ten or more counts. The chain uses TRBV6-5 and TRBJ2-2, with unresolved D. The V end lost 7 bases, the J end lost 7 bases, and 10 bases lay between the germline ends. Germline lookup yields CDR1 MNHEY and CDR2 SVGAGI. CDR3 length equals 12 residues. CDR3 DNA: TGTGCCAGCACTCCAAATAACGGGGAGCTGTTTTTT. Translating it yields CASTPNNGELFF.

This clonotype appeared a few times. The J gene is TRBJ2-7, the V gene TRBV6-2 or TRBV6-3, with D perhaps given as TRBD1 or TRBD2 (5 bases each). The CDR3 length is 13 residues. Germline assignment: CDR1 MNHEY and CDR2 SVGEGT. V lost 6 bases and J 2 bases, leaving 11 bases between the germline ends. The CDR3 coding sequence is TGTGCCAGCAGATGGGACGGAGCCTACGAGCAGTACTTC. It translates to CASRWDGAYEQYF.

This clonotype showed up just a few times. The V and J genes are TRBV4-1 and TRBJ1-1, with D uncertain. V was shortened by 6 bases and J by 1 base, with 12 bases between the two germline ends. The CDR3 spans 14 residues. The germline gives CDR1 MGHRA, CDR2 YSYEKL. CDR3 sequence reads: CASSRDTWNTEAFF. The CDR3, as DNA: TGCGCCAGCAGTCGAGACACGTGGAACACTGAAGCTTTCTTT.

This clonotype has only a few counts. The rearrangement uses TRBV6-1 and TRBJ2-5; D could derive from TRBD1 or TRBD2 (6 bases each). The CDR3 sequence is 14 residues long. The V gene's germline CDR1 is MNHNS and CDR2 SASEGT. V was cut by 7 bases and J by 2 bases, with 14 bases left in between. CDR3 coding DNA: TGTGCCAGCATCCTTGGGGGGCTTCAAGAGACCCAGTACTTC. Its protein product is CASILGGLQETQYF.

The CDR3 DNA reads TGCAGTGCTATGGACAGGAGTTTCCACGAGCAGTACTTC. Translation: CSAMDRSFHEQYF. The chain recombines TRBV20-1 with TRBJ2-7; 7 nucleotides match TRBD1. Trimming removed 4 bases from V and 5 bases from J; junction bases left unmatched: 8. This CDR3 has 13 amino acids. Per the germline V gene, CDR1 is DFQATT and CDR2 is SNEGSKA (reference sequence).

This clonotype was seen only a few times. The chain has TRBV7-2 and TRBJ2-7; a possible D gene is TRBD1 (5 bases). V lost 4 bases and J lost 8, with 9 bases in between. Germline V gene data show CDR1 as SGHTA and CDR2 as FQGNSA. The CDR3 consists of 11 residues. CDR3 amino acids: CASSSRGKQYF. CDR3 sequence (DNA): TGTGCCAGCAGCTCAAGGGGAAAGCAGTACTTC. Drawing the rest from reference TRBV7-2 and TRBJ2-7, the complete variable domain is GAGVSQSPSNKVTEKGKDVELRCDPISGHTALYWYRQSLGQGLEFLIYFQGNSAPDKSGLPSDRFSAERTGGSVSTLTIQRTQQEDSAVYLCASSSRGKQYFGPGTRLTVT.

J is TRBJ2-3 and V is TRBV5-1; D not resolved. CDR1 SGHRS and CDR2 YFSETQ come from the germline V gene. CDR3 length: 13 residues. The V end lost 4 bases, the J end lost 6 bases, and 12 bases lay between the germline ends. DNA of the CDR3: TGCGCCAGCAGCCTTCACGGGTCGGATACGCAGTATTTT. This sequence encodes CASSLHGSDTQYF.

The count of this clonotype is one. The chain joins TRBV15 to TRBJ1-2, with no clear D. Germline CDR1 reads LNHNV; CDR2 reads YYDKDF (reference sequence). V lost 2 bases and J lost 7, with 8 bases in between. The CDR3 spans 12 residues. In DNA form, the CDR3 reads TGTGCCACCAGCAGATATATAGGTGGCTACACCTTC. It encodes CATSRYIGGYTF.